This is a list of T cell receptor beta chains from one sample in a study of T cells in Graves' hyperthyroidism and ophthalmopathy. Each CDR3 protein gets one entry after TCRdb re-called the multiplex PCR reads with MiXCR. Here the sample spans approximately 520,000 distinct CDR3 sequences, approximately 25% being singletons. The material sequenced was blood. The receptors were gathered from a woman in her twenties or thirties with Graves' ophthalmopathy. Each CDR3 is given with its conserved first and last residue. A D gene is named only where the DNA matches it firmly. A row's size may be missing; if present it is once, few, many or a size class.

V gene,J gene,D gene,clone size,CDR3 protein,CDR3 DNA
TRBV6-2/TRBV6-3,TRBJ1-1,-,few,CASSYSEANTEAFF,TGTGCCAGCAGTTACTCAGAAGCGAACACTGAAGCTTTCTTT
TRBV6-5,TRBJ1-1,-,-,CASSYSNSFMNTEAFF,TGTGCCAGCAGTTACTCGAATAGTTTCATGAACACTGAAGCTTTCTTT
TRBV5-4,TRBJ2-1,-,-,CASSKSSSHNEQFF,TGTGCCAGCAGCAAATCTAGTTCCCACAATGAGCAGTTCTTC
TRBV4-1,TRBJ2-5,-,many,CASQTSGYGETQYF,TGCGCCAGCCAAACCTCAGGTTACGGAGAGACCCAGTACTTC
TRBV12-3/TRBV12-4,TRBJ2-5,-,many,CASSSSGAGETQYF,-
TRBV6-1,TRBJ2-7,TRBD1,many,CASMPGTVYEQYF,TGTGCCAGTATGCCCGGGACAGTCTACGAGCAGTACTTC
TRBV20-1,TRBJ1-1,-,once,CSAKTVLGAEAFF,TGCAGTGCTAAGACGGTCTTGGGGGCTGAAGCTTTCTTT
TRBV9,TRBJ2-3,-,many,CASSVGPRTDTQYF,TGTGCCAGCAGCGTTGGACCGAGGACAGATACGCAGTATTTT
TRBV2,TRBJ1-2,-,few,CASSVQAPNGYTF,TGTGCCAGCAGTGTTCAGGCGCCAAATGGCTACACCTTC
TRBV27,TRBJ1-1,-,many,CASSLSRTPAEAFF,TGTGCCAGCAGTTTATCGAGGACCCCTGCGGAAGCTTTCTTT
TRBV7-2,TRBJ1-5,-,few,CASSPKGRSNQPQHF,TGTGCCAGCAGCCCTAAAGGAAGGAGCAATCAGCCCCAGCATTTT
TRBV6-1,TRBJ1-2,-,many,CASLNTPAAGIYGYTF,TGTGCCAGCCTAAATACACCAGCGGCGGGGATCTATGGCTACACCTTC
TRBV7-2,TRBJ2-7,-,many,CASSLDRYLQYF,TGTGCCAGCAGCTTAGACCGCTATCTGCAGTACTTC
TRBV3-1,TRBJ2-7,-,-,CASSQDLTGSGEQYF,TGTGCCAGCAGCCAAGATCTTACCGGGTCCGGCGAGCAGTACTTC
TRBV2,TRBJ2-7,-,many,CASSAGGSSYEQYF,TGTGCCAGCAGCGCAGGGGGGAGCTCCTACGAGCAGTACTTC
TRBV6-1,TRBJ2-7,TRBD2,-,CASSEGTSGPYEQYF,TGTGCCAGCAGTGAAGGGACTAGCGGTCCCTACGAGCAGTACTTC
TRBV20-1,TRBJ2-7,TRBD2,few,CSPPGLAGSYEQYF,TGCAGTCCACCGGGACTAGCGGGCTCCTACGAGCAGTACTTC
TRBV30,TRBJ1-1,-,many,CALVFMNTEAFF,TGTGCCCTGGTCTTCATGAACACTGAAGCTTTCTTT
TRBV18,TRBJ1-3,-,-,CASSPQGGVSGNTIYF,TGTGCCAGCTCACCACAAGGCGGGGTCTCTGGAAACACCATATATTTT
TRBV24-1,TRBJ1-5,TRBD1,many,CATSDGTEPYSNQPQHF,TGTGCCACCAGTGATGGGACAGAACCATATAGCAATCAGCCCCAGCATTTT
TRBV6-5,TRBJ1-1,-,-,CASSDSDRGAEAFF,TGTGCCAGCAGTGACTCGGACAGAGGGGCTGAAGCTTTCTTT
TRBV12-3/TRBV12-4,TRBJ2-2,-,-,CASTLSYNTGELFF,TGTGCCAGCACCCTATCATATAACACCGGGGAGCTGTTTTTT
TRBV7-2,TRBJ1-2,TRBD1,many,CASSPDRGLGGYTF,TGTGCCAGCAGCCCGGACAGGGGGCTTGGTGGCTACACCTTC
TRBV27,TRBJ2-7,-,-,CASSPQVGQLYEQYF,TGTGCCAGCAGTCCTCAAGTAGGGCAACTCTACGAGCAGTACTTC
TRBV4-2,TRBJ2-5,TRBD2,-,CASSQDGTSQGETQYF,TGTGCCAGCAGCCAAGATGGGACTAGCCAGGGAGAGACCCAGTACTTC
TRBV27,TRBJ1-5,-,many,CASSFSGVAQPQHF,TGTGCCAGCAGTTTTTCGGGAGTGGCACAGCCCCAGCATTTT
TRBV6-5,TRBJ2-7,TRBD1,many,CASSYSRTGGYEQYF,TGTGCCAGCAGTTACTCGAGGACAGGGGGCTACGAGCAGTACTTC
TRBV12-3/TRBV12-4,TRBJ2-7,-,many,CASSLIPSYEQYF,TGTGCCAGCAGTTTAATTCCCTCCTACGAGCAGTACTTC
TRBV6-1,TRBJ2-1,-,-,CASSRGNEQFF,TGTGCCAGCAGCAGGGGCAATGAGCAGTTCTTC
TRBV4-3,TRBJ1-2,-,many,CASSQDRGNYGYTF,TGCGCCAGCAGCCAAGATCGGGGGAACTATGGCTACACCTTC
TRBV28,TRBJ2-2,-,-,CASSFWGLTTGELFF,TGTGCCAGCAGTTTTTGGGGCCTCACCACCGGGGAGCTGTTTTTT
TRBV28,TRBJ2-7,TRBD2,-,CASRPPLAGVVEQYF,TGTGCCAGCAGGCCACCCTTAGCGGGAGTTGTCGAGCAGTACTTC
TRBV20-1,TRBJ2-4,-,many,CSARDRDKNIQYF,TGCAGTGCTAGAGACAGAGACAAAAACATTCAGTACTTC
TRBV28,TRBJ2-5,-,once,CASSPLFEDRGETQYF,TGTGCCAGCAGTCCCCTCTTCGAGGATCGGGGAGAGACCCAGTACTTC
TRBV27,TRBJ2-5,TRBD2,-,CASRGFGGGGTETQYF,TGTGCCAGCAGAGGGTTTGGCGGGGGGGGGACAGAGACCCAGTACTTC
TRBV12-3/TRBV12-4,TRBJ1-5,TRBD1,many,CASSYRGARQPQHF,TGTGCCAGCAGTTACAGGGGTGCCCGCCAGCCCCAGCATTTT
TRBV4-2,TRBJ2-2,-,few,CASSPSYGGSTGELFF,TGTGCCAGCAGCCCGTCGTATGGGGGGAGCACCGGGGAGCTGTTTTTT
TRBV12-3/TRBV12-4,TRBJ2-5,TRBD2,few,CASSLGVSGGVEETQYF,TGTGCCAGCAGTTTAGGTGTTAGCGGGGGGGTGGAGGAGACCCAGTACTTC
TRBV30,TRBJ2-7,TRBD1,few,CAWNPGTGGDEQYF,TGTGCCTGGAACCCCGGGACAGGGGGCGACGAGCAGTACTTC
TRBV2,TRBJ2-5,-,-,CASRPTREGTQYF,TGTGCCAGCAGGCCGACTAGAGAAGGGACCCAGTACTTC
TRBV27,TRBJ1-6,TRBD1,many,CASRTGVSEYNSPLHF,TGTGCCAGCCGGACAGGGGTTTCGGAGTATAATTCACCCCTCCACTTT
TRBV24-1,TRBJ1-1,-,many,CATSAEKNTEAFF,TGTGCCACCAGTGCAGAGAAGAACACTGAAGCTTTCTTT
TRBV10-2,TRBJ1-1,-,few,CASNTVRNTEAFF,TGCGCCAGCAACACAGTGAGGAACACTGAAGCTTTCTTT
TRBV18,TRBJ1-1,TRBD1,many,CASSPWDRAVNTEAFF,TGTGCCAGCTCACCATGGGACAGGGCCGTCAACACTGAAGCTTTCTTT
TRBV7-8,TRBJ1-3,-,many,CASSLPGNTIYF,TGTGCCAGCAGCTTACCTGGAAACACCATATATTTT
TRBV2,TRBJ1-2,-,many,CASSVREIGGGEGYTF,TGTGCCAGCAGTGTACGAGAGATAGGTGGAGGAGAAGGCTACACCTTC
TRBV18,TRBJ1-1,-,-,CASSPPSFRAPNTEAFF,TGTGCCAGCTCACCACCGTCTTTTAGGGCACCGAACACTGAAGCTTTCTTT
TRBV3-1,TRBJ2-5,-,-,CASSPHSRFATGVGETQYF,TGTGCCAGCAGCCCGCACTCCCGATTCGCGACTGGGGTTGGAGAGACCCAGTACTTC
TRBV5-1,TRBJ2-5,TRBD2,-,CASSLGISGGQETQYF,TGCGCCAGCAGCTTGGGTATTAGCGGGGGTCAAGAGACCCAGTACTTC
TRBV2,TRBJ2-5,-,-,CASSVFIKETQYF,TGTGCCAGCAGTGTCTTCATCAAAGAGACCCAGTACTTC
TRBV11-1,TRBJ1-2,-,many,CASSILQGPDVYGYTF,TGTGCCAGCTCTATCCTACAGGGTCCTGACGTCTATGGCTACACCTTC
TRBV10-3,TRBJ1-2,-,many,CAISEGLYGYTF,TGTGCCATCAGTGAGGGGCTCTATGGCTACACCTTC
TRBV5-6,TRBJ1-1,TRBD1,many,CASSLRTGVLNTEAFF,TGTGCCAGCAGCCTCAGGACAGGGGTCCTTAACACTGAAGCTTTCTTT